Listed here are 23 T cell receptor beta chains from one sample, sequenced in a study of response to subunit inactivated influenza vaccine. TCRdb called the RT-PCR reads again in MiXCR, with one record for every CDR3 protein. The table lists under 800,000 distinct CDR3 sequences, around 14% of them singletons, with less than 9% in the top ten. Sequencing was performed on PBMCs from blood, taken approximately 15 days before vaccination. The source is a man aged 50 to 60 who received an inactivated influenza vaccine.

As to this clonotype: At one of its ends the junction is not consistent with the germline gene, which may arise from a read error. V and J are TRBV11-2 and TRBJ1-2; 12 positions match TRBD1. The germline V gene encodes CDR1 SGHAT and CDR2 FQNNGV. This CDR3 spans 15 amino acids. In DNA form, the CDR3 reads TGTGCCAGCAGTTGGGACAGGGGGCGCTTCTATGGCTACTCCTTC. Protein sequence: CASSWDRGRFYGYSF.

This clonotype was seen ten or more times. This chain joins TRBV20-1 and TRBJ2-1; the match to TRBD2 covers 12 bases. The length of the CDR3 is 13 residues. V lost 6 bases to trimming and J lost 9 bases; unmatched junction nucleotides: 6. Germline CDR1 reads DFQATT; CDR2 reads SNEGSKA (reference sequence). CDR3 sequence (DNA): TGCAGTGCGCAAACTAGCGGGAGGCGTGAGCAGTTCTTC. Protein product: CSAQTSGRREQFF.

This chain uses TRBV28 with TRBJ1-1; 8 bases are a match to TRBD1. This CDR3 has 16 residues. Per the germline V gene, CDR1 is MDHEN and CDR2 is SYDVKM. Unmatched junction bases numbered 13, after V lost 7 bases and J lost 3 bases. The CDR3 spells CASKTGTGNEYTEAFF. The CDR3 DNA sequence: TGTGCCAGCAAAACCGGGACAGGCAATGAATACACTGAAGCTTTCTTT.

This clonotype turned up a few times. This chain joins TRBV6-4 and TRBJ1-4, with D perhaps TRBD1 (6 bases). CDR1 is MRHNA, CDR2 SNTAGT, per germline. V gave up 6 bases and J gave up 2 bases, with 10 bases separating them. The CDR3 has 14 amino acids. This chain's CDR3 is CASRLTGTNEKLFF. The CDR3 nucleotides are TGTGCCAGCAGGCTGACAGGCACTAATGAAAAACTGTTTTTT.

There are many counts of this clonotype. The V gene is TRBV5-1, the J gene TRBJ2-1; D is possibly TRBD2 (5 bases). V was trimmed by 5 bases and J by 5 bases, leaving 5 bases between them. Germline assignment: CDR1 SGHRS and CDR2 YFSETQ. The length of the CDR3 is 11 residues. The CDR3 protein is CASRRDNEQFF. The CDR3 DNA reads TGCGCCAGCAGGAGGGACAATGAGCAGTTCTTC.

The chain has TRBV7-6 and TRBJ2-2; tentative D call: TRBD1 (6 bases). The CDR3 totals 16 residues. Germline CDR1 SGHVS, CDR2 FNYEAQ. V shed 5 bases and J shed 2 bases, with 15 bases lying between them. This CDR3 reads CASSTSGTTNTGELFF. The CDR3 DNA is TGTGCCAGCAGCACCTCCGGGACAACCAACACCGGGGAGCTGTTTTTT.

This clonotype showed up many times. This chain joins TRBV7-2 and TRBJ2-7; 7 bases are shared with TRBD1. The CDR3 extends over 15 amino acids. Germline values: CDR1 SGHTA, CDR2 FQGNSA. V shed 5 bases and J 3 bases; nucleotides not matched to a gene: 10. The CDR3 DNA is TGTGCCAGCAGCCAGAGGACAGGACGACTCTACGAGCAGTACTTC. Translated: CASSQRTGRLYEQYF.

This clonotype was seen at least ten times. V gene TRBV7-7 combines with J gene TRBJ2-3; 7 bases align to TRBD2. V lost 3 bases to trimming and J lost 2 bases; unmatched junction nucleotides: 5. This CDR3 is built from 15 residues. In germline, CDR1 is SSHAT, CDR2 FNYEAQ (reference sequence). The CDR3 region has the DNA TGTGCCAGCAGCTTGACTAGCTCGTCCACAGATACGCAGTATTTT. Protein: CASSLTSSSTDTQYF. Together with reference TRBV7-7 and TRBJ2-3, the CDR3 gives the full variable domain: GAGVSQSPRYKVTKRGQDVTLRCDPISSHATLYWYQQALGQGPEFLTYFNYEAQPDKSGLPSDRFSAERPEGSISTLTIQRTEQRDSAMYRCASSLTSSSTDTQYFGPGTRLTVL.

This clonotype was seen only a few times. The chain recombines TRBV9 with TRBJ2-1, with 12 bases matching TRBD2. Per the germline V gene, CDR1 is SGDLS and CDR2 is YYNGEE. V lost 3 bases, J lost 15 bases, and 7 bases stayed unmatched. The CDR3 covers 13 residues. Written as DNA, the CDR3 is TGTGCCAGCAGCGAGATTACTAGCGGGGGGCGGTTCTTC. Translated, it gives CASSEITSGGRFF.

The genes are TRBV20-1 and TRBJ2-7; 8 bases align to TRBD1. The germline V gene has CDR1 DFQATT and CDR2 SNEGSKA (reference sequence). The CDR3 has 14 amino acids. This CDR3 reads CSSARWQGAGEQYF. The CDR3 region has the DNA TGCAGCAGTGCTAGGTGGCAGGGGGCGGGGGAGCAGTACTTC.

The rearrangement uses TRBV9 and TRBJ2-5; a weak D match, TRBD2 (5 bases). V was shortened by 0 bases and J by 5 bases, with 14 bases between the two germline ends. The CDR3 totals 15 residues. Germline assignment: CDR1 SGDLS and CDR2 YYNGEE. The CDR3 nucleotides are TGTGCCAGCAGCGTAGGGGGTAGCGACCGTGAGACCCAGTACTTC. Amino acid sequence: CASSVGGSDRETQYF.

The chain recombines TRBV7-9 with TRBJ2-1; D may match TRBD1 or TRBD2 (5 bases each). The germline V and J ends were trimmed by 7 bases and 0 bases, with 13 bases remaining between them. The CDR3 contains 15 residues. Germline loops: CDR1 SEHNR, CDR2 FQNEAQ (reference sequence). The CDR3 nucleotides are TGTGCCAGCACCTTCGGGGACCCCTCCTACAATGAGCAGTTCTTC. This translates into CASTFGDPSYNEQFF.

The chain carries TRBV6-5 and TRBJ1-2; 7 bases are shared with TRBD1. V trimming: 0 bases; J trimming: 7 bases; junction bases outside the gene matches: 8. Germline V gene lookup returns CDR1 MNHEY and CDR2 SVGAGI. The CDR3 extends over 15 amino acids. In DNA, the CDR3 is TGTGCCAGCAGTTACTCGTGGAGGGGGCAAGGTGGCTACACCTTC. Protein: CASSYSWRGQGGYTF.

This clonotype was detected a few times. V and J are TRBV4-1 and TRBJ2-1; unclear D gene. Germline values: CDR1 MGHRA, CDR2 YSYEKL. Trimming left V 1 base short and J 10 bases short, with 29 bases between. This CDR3 contains 19 residues. CDR3 residues: CASSQVSGRLVGARREQFF. Here the CDR3 DNA reads TGCGCCAGCAGCCAAGTGTCCGGGCGATTAGTAGGAGCGCGTAGGGAGCAGTTCTTC.

V is TRBV28 and J is TRBJ1-1; 8 bases agree with TRBD1. V shed 3 bases, J shed 8 bases, and the junction held 14 bases outside the gene matches. The germline CDR1 and CDR2 sequences are MDHEN and SYDVKM. The CDR3 is 16 residues long. For the CDR3, the DNA is TGTGCCAGCAGTTTTAGCCCCGGACAGGGCTTACACGAAGCTTTCTTT. Translated, it gives CASSFSPGQGLHEAFF.

This clonotype was counted between two and nine times. J is TRBJ2-3 and V is TRBV5-1, with 8 bases identical to TRBD1. Germline CDR1 is SGHRS and CDR2 is YFSETQ. Trimming cost V 0 bases and J 6 bases; bases outside gene matches: 9. This CDR3 spans 16 amino acids. The CDR3 loop reads CASSLARGLQSDTQYF. The CDR3, as DNA: TGCGCCAGCAGCTTGGCCAGGGGGCTTCAGTCGGATACGCAGTATTTT.

This clonotype has more than one count but fewer than ten. This chain uses TRBV2 with TRBJ1-1; D gene uncertain. Trimming shortened V by 6 bases and J by 4 bases, and 15 bases separated the two germline ends. CDR1 is SNHLY and CDR2 is FYNNEI in the germline V gene. The CDR3 length is 14 residues. The CDR3 reads CASRPDGLVTEAFF. CDR3 DNA sequence: TGTGCCAGCAGACCGGACGGACTGGTCACTGAAGCTTTCTTT.

The chain recombines TRBV11-1 with TRBJ2-6; D is possibly TRBD2 (7 bases). This CDR3 comprises 19 residues. V gave up 5 bases and J gave up 3 bases, with 23 bases separating them. Looked up from germline, CDR1 is SGHAT and CDR2 is FQDESV (reference sequence). The CDR3: CASSHNGGGAPGGANVLTF. The CDR3 bases are TGTGCCAGCAGCCATAATGGGGGGGGCGCCCCGGGTGGGGCCAACGTCCTGACTTTC.

The rearrangement links TRBV7-6 to TRBJ1-2; D call uncertain. This CDR3 region has 13 residues. Germline CDR1 and CDR2: SGHVS and FNYEAQ. V was cut by 5 bases and J by 6 bases, with 13 bases left in between. The DNA for the CDR3 is TGTGCCAGCAGCCCCCCGTCCAGTGATGGCTACACCTTC. It is translated as CASSPPSSDGYTF. Full variable domain (rest looked up from reference TRBV7-6 and TRBJ1-2): GAGVSQSPRYKVTKRGQDVALRCDPISGHVSLYWYRQALGQGPEFLTYFNYEAQQDKSGLPNDRFSAERPEGSISTLTIQRTEQRDSAMYRCASSPPSSDGYTFGSGTRLTVV.

The chain recombines TRBV2 with TRBJ2-2, with no clear D. CDR1 is SNHLY and CDR2 is FYNNEI in the germline V gene. V lost 7 bases and J 4 bases, leaving 13 bases between the germline ends. This CDR3 has 14 amino acids. The chain's CDR3 is CASKVRLGTGELFF. As DNA, the CDR3 is TGTGCCAGCAAAGTCCGCCTGGGCACCGGGGAGCTGTTTTTT.

This clonotype was seen only a few times. The genes are TRBV10-3 and TRBJ2-1, with 10 nucleotides matching TRBD2. The CDR3 length is 14 residues. The germline CDR1 and CDR2 sequences are ENHRY and SYGVKD. V dropped 2 bases and J dropped 10; count of bases not matched to a gene: 5. In DNA, the CDR3 is TGTGCCATCAGTGAGACTAGCGGGGACCCAGAGCAGTTCTTC. Its translation is CAISETSGDPEQFF.

The rearrangement joins TRBV7-9 to TRBJ1-1; TRBD1 matches at 8 bases. V was pared by 3 bases and J by 6 bases, with 3 bases of the junction left unmatched. The CDR3 spans 13 residues. Germline values: CDR1 SEHNR, CDR2 FQNEAQ (reference sequence). CDR3 DNA sequence: TGTGCCAGCAGCTTCTCAGGGGGCTCTGAAGCTTTCTTT. Translated: CASSFSGGSEAFF.

This clonotype has more than one count but fewer than ten. The rearrangement joins TRBV6-2 or TRBV6-3 to TRBJ2-7; the D gene is possibly TRBD1 (6 bases). The germline V gene has CDR1 MNHEY and CDR2 SVGEGT. This CDR3 contains 14 residues. V lost 6 bases to trimming and J lost 3 bases, with 15 bases between them. The chain's CDR3 is CASRPSGQLYEQYF. CDR3 nucleotide sequence: TGTGCCAGCAGACCGTCGGGACAACTCTACGAGCAGTACTTC.